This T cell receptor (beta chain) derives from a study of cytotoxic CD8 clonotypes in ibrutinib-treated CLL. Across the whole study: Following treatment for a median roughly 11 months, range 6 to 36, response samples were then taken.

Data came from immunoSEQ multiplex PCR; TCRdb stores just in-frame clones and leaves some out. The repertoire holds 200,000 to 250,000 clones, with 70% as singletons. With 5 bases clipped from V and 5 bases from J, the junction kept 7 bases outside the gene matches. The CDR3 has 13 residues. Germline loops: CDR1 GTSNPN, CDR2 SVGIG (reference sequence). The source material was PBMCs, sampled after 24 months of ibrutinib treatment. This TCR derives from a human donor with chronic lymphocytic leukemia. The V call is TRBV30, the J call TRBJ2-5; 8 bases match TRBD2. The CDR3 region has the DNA TGTGCCTGGGGGACTAGAATCGGTGAGACCCAGTACTTC. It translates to CAWGTRIGETQYF.